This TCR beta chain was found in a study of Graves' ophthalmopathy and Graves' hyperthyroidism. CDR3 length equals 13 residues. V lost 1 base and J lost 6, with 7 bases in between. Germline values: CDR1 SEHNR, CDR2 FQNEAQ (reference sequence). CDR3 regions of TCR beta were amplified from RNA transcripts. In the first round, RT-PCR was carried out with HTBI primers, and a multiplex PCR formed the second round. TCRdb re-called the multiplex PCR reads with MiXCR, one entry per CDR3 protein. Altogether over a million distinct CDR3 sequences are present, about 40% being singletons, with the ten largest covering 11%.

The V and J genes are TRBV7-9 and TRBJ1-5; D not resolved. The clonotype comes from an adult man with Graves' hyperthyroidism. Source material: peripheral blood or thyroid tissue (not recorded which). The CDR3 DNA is TGTGCCAGCAGCTTAGGGTTATTTCAGCCCCAGCATTTT. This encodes CASSLGLFQPQHF.